The sequence of this T cell receptor beta chain was determined in a study of T cells in Graves' hyperthyroidism and ophthalmopathy. This clonotype was counted many times. Its antigen remains unknown. Diagnosis relied on clinical symptoms, serum thyroxine and TRAb, thyroid ultrasound and orbital computed tomography. CDR3 length equals 15 residues. Looked up from germline, CDR1 is DFQATT and CDR2 is SNEGSKA (reference sequence). J lost 1 base, V lost 6 bases, and 6 bases had no gene match. Authors of the study amplified TCR beta CDR3 regions from RNA transcripts. Carried out on the TCR CDR3, a first-round RT-PCR used the HTBI primer set. TCRdb fed the multiplex PCR reads into MiXCR, producing one record per CDR3 protein. The profile shows approximately 350,000 distinct CDR3 sequences, 12% to 15% of them singletons. Study-level points and caveats: The model anticipated ophthalmopathy a median around six months pre-onset. Ophthalmopathy was distinguished from stable hyperthyroidism by 13 V-J signatures.

The sample was blood. The sequence derives from a woman in her sixties or seventies with Graves' ophthalmopathy. This chain links TRBV20-1 with TRBJ2-3; 11 nucleotides align to TRBD2. The DNA of the CDR3 is TGCAGTGCAACAACTAGCGGGAGCGGCACAGATACGCAGTATTTT. As protein: CSATTSGSGTDTQYF.